This entry features one TCR beta chain sequence. The antigen remains undetermined. Libraries were prepared by immunoSEQ multiplex PCR; TCRdb keeps only in-frame clonotypes and omits some of them. This repertoire shows 25,000 or so clones, roughly 60% found once; its top ten account for 12% to 15%. The entry originates in a study of cytotoxic CD8 clonotypes in ibrutinib-treated CLL. Overall study findings and caveats: Ibrutinib response saw clonality rise, and progression saw it return toward baseline.

Trimming stripped 7 bases from V and 10 bases from J, with 13 bases between. This CDR3 has 11 amino acids. CDR1 SGHVS and CDR2 FQNEAQ come from the germline V gene. The chain employs TRBV7-8 and TRBJ1-2; TRBD1 might be the D (5 bases). The clonotype originates from a human donor with chronic lymphocytic leukemia. The sample in question was PBMCs, obtained before ibrutinib treatment. CDR3 in amino acids: CASTRSGTYTF. The CDR3 DNA follows: TGTGCCAGCACCCGTTCAGGGACCTACACCTTC. The whole variable domain, filled in from reference TRBV7-8 and TRBJ1-2, reads GAGVSQSPRYKVAKRGQDVALRCDPISGHVSLFWYQQALGQGPEFLTYFQNEAQLDKSGLPSDRFFAERPEGSVSTLKIQRTQQEDSAVYLCASTRSGTYTFGSGTRLTVV.